Listed below are T cell receptor beta chains from one sample, sequenced in a study of beta chain features in type 1 diabetes. TCRdb's table, derived via immunoSEQ multiplex PCR, lists solely in-frame clones and lacks some. Of 150,000 or so clones in the sample, roughly 59% were seen once. The material sequenced was naive CD4+ T cells from blood. These receptors originate from a man aged 25 to 40 with type 1 diabetes. Both conserved end residues are part of each CDR3. Fields, in order: clone size, J gene, D gene, V gene, CDR3 DNA, CDR3 protein. The D gene is left open where the match is weak. Only some rows state a clone size, as once, few, many or a class for expanded clones.

size: -
J: TRBJ1-1
D: -
V: TRBV9
DNA: TGTGCCAGCAGCTCACGATCGATGGGCACTGAAGCTTTCTTT
CDR3: CASSSRSMGTEAFF

size: -
J: TRBJ2-5
D: -
V: TRBV7-9
DNA: TGTGCCAGCAGTCTCTCTGGGGGACCTCAAGAGACCCAGTACTTC
CDR3: CASSLSGGPQETQYF

size: -
J: TRBJ2-7
D: -
V: TRBV7-9
DNA: TGTGCCAGCAGCACTAGCTGGCTGTCCCACGAGCAGTACTTC
CDR3: CASSTSWLSHEQYF

size: -
J: TRBJ2-7
D: -
V: TRBV29-1
DNA: TGCAGCGTTTCGACAGTCTCCTACGAGCAGTACTTC
CDR3: CSVSTVSYEQYF

size: -
J: TRBJ1-5
D: -
V: TRBV23-1
DNA: TGCGCCAGCAGTCAATACCAGGCTGGACAGCCCCAGCATTTT
CDR3: CASSQYQAGQPQHF

size: few
J: TRBJ1-1
D: -
V: TRBV27
DNA: TGTGCCAGCAGACGACAGCTTGGGGAAGCTTTCTTT
CDR3: CASRRQLGEAFF

size: -
J: TRBJ2-6
D: -
V: TRBV19
DNA: TGTGCCACCTCATCGGTAGCAATCTCTGGGGCCAACGTCCTGACTTTC
CDR3: CATSSVAISGANVLTF

size: -
J: TRBJ2-3
D: -
V: TRBV6-6
DNA: TGTGCCAGCGGAGTTCCGATGAGCACAGATACGCAGTATTTT
CDR3: CASGVPMSTDTQYF

size: -
J: TRBJ2-3
D: -
V: TRBV9
DNA: TGTGCCAGCAGCCAAGGTCCCGGGGATACGCAGTATTTT
CDR3: CASSQGPGDTQYF

size: -
J: TRBJ2-7
D: -
V: TRBV18
DNA: TGTGCCAGCTCACCAACAGGGTACGAGCAGTACTTC
CDR3: CASSPTGYEQYF

size: -
J: TRBJ1-1
D: -
V: TRBV5-1
DNA: TGCGCCAGCAGCTTGAGTCCGCCTGTGAACACTGAAGCTTTCTTT
CDR3: CASSLSPPVNTEAFF

size: few
J: TRBJ2-7
D: -
V: TRBV29-1
DNA: TGCAGCGTTGAAGAAACGGCTTACGAGCAGTACTTC
CDR3: CSVEETAYEQYF

size: few
J: TRBJ2-3
D: -
V: TRBV23-1
DNA: TGCGCCAGCGAACGGAAAAACACAGATACGCAGTATTTT
CDR3: CASERKNTDTQYF

size: -
J: TRBJ2-1
D: TRBD2
V: TRBV30
DNA: TGTGCCTGGAGTCCCGGGACTAGTGGCCACAATGAGCAGTTCTTC
CDR3: CAWSPGTSGHNEQFF

size: -
J: TRBJ2-5
D: TRBD1
V: TRBV16
DNA: TGTGCCAGCACTTCAGGCAGGGGGCAGGAGACCCAGTACTTC
CDR3: CASTSGRGQETQYF

size: -
J: TRBJ2-7
D: -
V: TRBV29-1
DNA: TGCAGCGTTATCCCGGGACCCTCCTACGAGCAGTACTTC
CDR3: CSVIPGPSYEQYF

size: -
J: TRBJ1-1
D: -
V: TRBV29-1
DNA: TGCAGCGTGGGGGGACTCCGCGAGGGGTTCGTAGCTTTCTTT
CDR3: CSVGGLREGFVAFF

size: once
J: TRBJ1-5
D: -
V: TRBV30
DNA: TGTGCCTGGGAACTGGCAGAGAATCAGCCCCAGCATTTT
CDR3: CAWELAENQPQHF

size: -
J: TRBJ1-2
D: -
V: TRBV25-1
DNA: TGTGCCAGCAGTGAATACGGGCGTCCCTATGGCTACACCTTC
CDR3: CASSEYGRPYGYTF

size: -
J: TRBJ2-7
D: -
V: TRBV30
DNA: TGTGCCCAAGGCCCGTCCCCGTACGAGCAGTACTTC
CDR3: CAQGPSPYEQYF

size: -
J: TRBJ1-6
D: TRBD1
V: TRBV5-6
DNA: TGTGCCAGCAGCATCCGGACAGGGGGTTCACCCCTCCACTTT
CDR3: CASSIRTGGSPLHF

size: -
J: TRBJ2-7
D: -
V: TRBV5-1
DNA: TGCGCCAGCAGAGTAGAAGGGGCCTACGAGCAGTACTTC
CDR3: CASRVEGAYEQYF

size: -
J: TRBJ2-7
D: -
V: TRBV27
DNA: TGTGCCAGCAGTGGATACAGGGAGGATTCGGGAGAGCAGTACTTC
CDR3: CASSGYREDSGEQYF

size: -
J: TRBJ2-1
D: TRBD1
V: TRBV5-1
DNA: TGCGCCAGCAATGAGCGCGGACAGGGAGTATTCAGCTCCTACAATGAGCAGTTCTTC
CDR3: CASNERGQGVFSSYNEQFF

size: -
J: TRBJ1-2
D: -
V: TRBV5-6
DNA: TGTGCCAGCAGCTTGGGGCCGACAGTAGGCGGCTACACCTTC
CDR3: CASSLGPTVGGYTF

size: -
J: TRBJ2-1
D: -
V: TRBV7-2
DNA: TGTGCCAGCAGTCAACCGGGACTGAGTATTTACAATGAGCAGTTCTTC
CDR3: CASSQPGLSIYNEQFF

size: -
J: TRBJ2-7
D: -
V: TRBV23-1
DNA: TGCGCCATATCAGGGTCCTACGAGCAGTACTTC
CDR3: CAISGSYEQYF

size: few
J: TRBJ2-1
D: -
V: TRBV30
DNA: TGTGCCTGGAGTATCCTAAGGGCTAGCTCCTACAATGAGCAGTTCTTC
CDR3: CAWSILRASSYNEQFF

size: -
J: TRBJ2-1
D: -
V: TRBV19
DNA: TGTGCCAGTAGTATAGATTATGGGCGGTGGAATGAGCAGTTCTTC
CDR3: CASSIDYGRWNEQFF

size: -
J: TRBJ2-3
D: TRBD2
V: TRBV5-4
DNA: TGTGCCAGCAGCAAAGGACTAGCGGGGGGCCTCACAGATACGCAGTATTTT
CDR3: CASSKGLAGGLTDTQYF

size: once
J: TRBJ2-7
D: -
V: TRBV30
DNA: TGTGCCTGGAGTGGCCCAGGGAGCCCCTACGAGCAGTACTTC
CDR3: CAWSGPGSPYEQYF

size: few
J: TRBJ2-5
D: TRBD1
V: TRBV7-2
DNA: TGTGCCAGCAGCCTGAACAGGGGAACCGAGACCCAGTACTTC
CDR3: CASSLNRGTETQYF

size: -
J: TRBJ2-7
D: TRBD1
V: TRBV4-3
DNA: TGCGCCAGCAGCCAGGGGACAGACTACGAGCAGTACTTC
CDR3: CASSQGTDYEQYF

size: -
J: TRBJ2-7
D: -
V: TRBV28
DNA: TGTGCCAGCAGTCCCCAGGGGTACGAGCAGTACTTC
CDR3: CASSPQGYEQYF

size: -
J: TRBJ1-3
D: -
V: TRBV25-1
DNA: TGTGCCAGCACGGTACTGGGGGACACTGGAAACACCATATATTTT
CDR3: CASTVLGDTGNTIYF

size: once
J: TRBJ2-3
D: TRBD2
V: TRBV15
DNA: TGTGCCACCAGGCTTTGGGGACTAGCGGGGTCCTCAGATACGCAGTATTTT
CDR3: CATRLWGLAGSSDTQYF

size: -
J: TRBJ2-5
D: TRBD1
V: TRBV4-3
DNA: TGCGCCAGCAGCCCGACAGGGGCTCAAGAGACCCAGTACTTC
CDR3: CASSPTGAQETQYF

size: -
J: TRBJ2-3
D: -
V: TRBV6-5
DNA: TGTGCCAGCAGTTACGTAGCTGGGGGGAGCACAGATACGCAGTATTTT
CDR3: CASSYVAGGSTDTQYF

size: -
J: TRBJ2-7
D: TRBD2
V: TRBV29-1
DNA: TGCAGCGTGGCAGTCCAGCGGGGGGCCTACGAGCAGTACTTC
CDR3: CSVAVQRGAYEQYF

size: -
J: TRBJ1-4
D: -
V: TRBV29-1
DNA: TGCAGCGTTGCCCGGGCGGGAGAAAAACTGTTTTTT
CDR3: CSVARAGEKLFF

size: -
J: TRBJ1-1
D: -
V: TRBV29-1
DNA: TGCAGCGTTGAGCCCGGGGACCCAGGCGCTGAAGCTTTCTTT
CDR3: CSVEPGDPGAEAFF

size: few
J: TRBJ1-1
D: -
V: TRBV29-1
DNA: TGCAGCGGAACGGCCCCGGGGACTGAAGCTTTCTTT
CDR3: CSGTAPGTEAFF

size: -
J: TRBJ1-2
D: -
V: TRBV27
DNA: TGTGCCAGCAGTGGGTCCCGGCAGGGTGCTGGCTACACCTTC
CDR3: CASSGSRQGAGYTF

size: -
J: TRBJ1-1
D: TRBD1
V: TRBV7-2
DNA: TGTGCCAGCAGCCCTTACAGGGGAGGCACTGAAGCTTTCTTT
CDR3: CASSPYRGGTEAFF

size: -
J: TRBJ2-7
D: TRBD1
V: TRBV7-2
DNA: TGTGCCAGCAGGCCCCGGACAGGGGACTACGAGCAGTACTTC
CDR3: CASRPRTGDYEQYF

size: few
J: TRBJ2-7
D: -
V: TRBV7-2
DNA: TGTGCCAGCAGCTCTTTTAGCGACCCCCGCGAGCAGTACTTC
CDR3: CASSSFSDPREQYF